One sample yielded the 22 T cell receptor beta chains listed below, sequenced in a study of cytomegalovirus exposure and HLA in healthy donors. Use of 60 Vbeta and 13 Jbeta primers characterized the PCR. The repertoire was sequenced with immunoSEQ multiplex PCR; TCRdb's copy has only in-frame clones and lacks some. The sample has about 120,000 clones; more than 65% are singletons. The sample was PBMCs. The receptors derive from a human donor in good health.

This clone was observed a few times. The chain has TRBV10-3 and TRBJ2-5, with TRBD1 identical over 7 bases. The germline CDR1 and CDR2 sequences are ENHRY and SYGVKD. The length of the CDR3 is 13 residues. The ends lost 3 bases at V and 4 bases at J; junction bases unmatched: 2. CDR3 sequence reads: CAISDSGGETQYF. DNA of the CDR3: TGTGCCATCAGTGATTCAGGGGGAGAGACCCAGTACTTC.

This clone came up once. V usage is TRBV19 and J usage is TRBJ2-3, with D uncertain. There are 15 residues in the CDR3. V lost 3 bases to trimming and J lost 1 base, with 11 bases between them. Germline V gene data show CDR1 as LNHDA and CDR2 as SQIVND (reference sequence). CDR3 in DNA: TGTGCCAGTAGTATTAGTCCAACCCGCACAGATACGCAGTATTTT. It codes for CASSISPTRTDTQYF.

To note about this clone: The junction and the germline gene differ at one end; a read error may be behind it. The chain recombines TRBV7-9 with TRBJ1-1, with a weak D call TRBD1 (6 bases). CDR1 and CDR2 (germline): SEHNR, FQNEAQ (reference sequence). The CDR3 sequence is 13 residues long. The CDR3, as DNA: TGTTCCAGCAGCCTCTCAGGGGATTATGAAGCTTTCTTT. Protein product: CSSSLSGDYEAFF. The full variable domain, its missing parts supplied by reference TRBV7-9 and TRBJ1-1, is DTGVSQNPRHKITKRGQNVTFRCDPISEHNRLYWYRQTLGQGPEFLTYFQNEAQLEKSRLLSDRFSAERPKGSFSTLEIQRTEQGDSAMYLCSSSLSGDYEAFFGQGTRLTVV.

The chain carries TRBV19 and TRBJ1-1; D unresolved. Germline lookup yields CDR1 LNHDA and CDR2 SQIVND (reference sequence). V gave up 0 bases and J gave up 0 bases, with 8 bases separating them. The CDR3 has 15 amino acids. Here the CDR3 reads CASSIDIQVNTEAFF. The CDR3 DNA is TGTGCCAGTAGTATAGATATTCAGGTGAACACTGAAGCTTTCTTT.

This chain links TRBV7-3 with TRBJ2-2, with 7 bases lining up with TRBD2. This CDR3 spans 13 amino acids. Trimming at V came to 6 bases and at J to 5 bases, leaving 3 bases not matched to a gene. From germline, CDR1 is SGHTA and CDR2 FQGTGA. The CDR3 DNA is TGTGCCAGCAGGGGACTACGAACCGGGGAGCTGTTTTTT. Protein: CASRGLRTGELFF.

CDR3 amino acids: CAIWGQGAYNEQFF. In DNA form, the CDR3 reads TGTGCCATCTGGGGACAGGGGGCCTACAATGAGCAGTTCTTC. The chain combines TRBV2 with TRBJ2-1, with TRBD1 matching over 11 bases. The CDR3 contains 14 residues. J lost 2 bases, V lost 10 bases, and 4 bases had no gene match. The germline V gene has CDR1 SNHLY and CDR2 FYNNEI.

The rearrangement links TRBV30 to TRBJ2-1; TRBD2 aligns across 9 bases. Germline values: CDR1 GTSNPN, CDR2 SVGIG (reference sequence). The CDR3 spans 11 residues. V was clipped by 5 bases and J by 9 bases; unmatched bases: 2. The chain's CDR3 is CAWDSGGEQFF. Written as DNA, the CDR3 is TGTGCCTGGGATAGCGGGGGTGAGCAGTTCTTC.

V is TRBV5-6 and J is TRBJ2-5; D is perhaps TRBD2 (6 bases). The V gene's germline CDR1 is SGHDT and CDR2 YYEEEE. V was pared by 4 bases and J by 5 bases, with 21 bases between. The CDR3 contains 16 residues. This CDR3 reads CASSLPSSGAGETQYF. CDR3 sequence (DNA): TGTGCCAGCAGCCTCCCGAGCTCCGGGGCGGGGGAGACCCAGTACTTC.

V usage is TRBV6-1 and J usage is TRBJ1-3; no firm D call. V was shortened by 8 bases and J by 2 bases, with 13 bases between the two germline ends. In germline, CDR1 is MNHNS, CDR2 SASEGT. The CDR3 consists of 14 residues. The CDR3 reads CASRALAAGNTIYF. CDR3 sequence (DNA): TGTGCCAGCCGCGCCTTGGCGGCTGGAAACACCATATATTTT.

The gene calls are TRBV5-8 and TRBJ2-2, with TRBD2 matching over 9 bases. The trim removed 6 bases at V and 7 bases at J, leaving 13 bases unmatched. This CDR3 has 16 amino acids. The germline CDR1 and CDR2 sequences are SGHTS and YDEGEE. The CDR3 spells CASILGGRALDGELFF. CDR3 DNA: TGTGCCAGCATCCTGGGCGGGAGGGCCCTCGACGGGGAGCTGTTTTTT.

With respect to this clone: The junction does not match germline at one end; this may be a read error. CDR3 coding DNA: TGCGCCAGCAGCTCGGCTAGCGGGCCGGACGGGGCCAACGGCCTGACTTTC. Translation gives CASSSASGPDGANGLTF. The rearrangement links TRBV5-1 to TRBJ2-6, with 8 positions matching TRBD2. Germline CDR1 SGHRS, CDR2 YFSETQ. The CDR3 is 17 residues long.

The V call is TRBV6-6, the J call TRBJ2-5; 8 nucleotides agree with TRBD2. The ends lost 4 bases at V and 4 bases at J; junction bases unmatched: 8. The CDR3 is 15 residues long. Germline V gene sequence: CDR1 MNHNY, CDR2 SVGAGI (reference sequence). DNA for the CDR3: TGTGCCAGCAGTTCTCCCGGGACTAGTGTAGAGACCCAGTACTTC. The encoded protein is CASSSPGTSVETQYF.

The rearrangement uses TRBV18 and TRBJ2-5; 9 bases map to TRBD1. CDR3 length: 15 amino acids. The V and J ends lost 3 bases and 5 bases, in that order; junction bases with no gene match: 7. Germline loops: CDR1 KGHSH, CDR2 LQKENI. The CDR3 nucleotides are TGTGCCAGCTCACCTCTGGACAGGGGCCGGGAGACCCAGTACTTC. Protein: CASSPLDRGRETQYF.

The chain links TRBV6-6 to TRBJ1-3; D gene unclear. Germline V gene data show CDR1 as MNHNY and CDR2 as SVGAGI (reference sequence). V was trimmed by 3 bases and J by 5 bases, leaving 11 bases between them. The CDR3 is made up of 14 amino acids. In DNA, the CDR3 is TGTGCCAGCAGTTATTCCGGCGGCCGAAACACCATATATTTT. Residues: CASSYSGGRNTIYF.

The chain has TRBV5-4 and TRBJ2-1; perhaps TRBD2 as D (6 bases). The V gene lost 1 base and the J gene lost 7 bases, with 12 bases spanning the gap. This CDR3 is 14 amino acids long. Germline values: CDR1 SGHNT, CDR2 YYREEE (reference sequence). The CDR3 nucleotides are TGTGCCAGCAGCTTGACTAGCTTGGGAAATGAGCAGTTCTTC. It specifies CASSLTSLGNEQFF.

The chain is built from TRBV5-6 and TRBJ1-2, with a possible D match to TRBD1 (5 bases). The CDR3 covers 16 residues. The V gene lost 4 bases and the J gene lost 8 bases, with 24 bases spanning the gap. CDR1 SGHDT and CDR2 YYEEEE come from the germline V gene. The CDR3 coding sequence is TGTGCCAGCAGCCCCTCGGGGGGGACTCTCTCTTTGGGCTACACCTTC. This encodes CASSPSGGTLSLGYTF.

The gene calls are TRBV6-6 and TRBJ2-7; 8 nucleotides match TRBD1. This CDR3 comprises 14 residues. Germline CDR1 is MNHNY and CDR2 is SVGAGI (reference sequence). V lost 6 bases, J lost 2 bases, and 6 bases stayed unmatched. The chain's CDR3 is CASSLGQVPYEQYF. CDR3 DNA: TGTGCCAGCAGCTTGGGACAGGTCCCCTACGAGCAGTACTTC.

V and J are TRBV28 and TRBJ1-5; TRBD1 agrees at 11 bases. Germline V gives CDR1 MDHEN, CDR2 SYDVKM. The CDR3 loop spans 18 amino acids. Germline trimming cut 0 bases from V and 1 base from J; bases unmatched to any gene: 5. CDR3 region: CASSLWRGQGGSNQPQHF. The CDR3 DNA is TGTGCCAGCAGTTTATGGAGGGGACAGGGGGGCAGCAATCAGCCCCAGCATTTT.

J is TRBJ1-1 and V is TRBV27; a weak D match, TRBD1 (5 bases). The CDR3 runs 14 residues. From germline, CDR1 is MNHEY and CDR2 SMNVEV (reference sequence). Trimming stripped 6 bases from V and 5 bases from J, with 16 bases between. CDR3 in amino acids: CASRRRGAFTEAFF. In DNA form, the CDR3 reads TGTGCCAGCAGAAGAAGGGGCGCGTTTACTGAAGCTTTCTTT.

This rearrangement joins TRBV29-1 to TRBJ2-1, with 16 nucleotides matching TRBD2. Germline V gives CDR1 SQVTM, CDR2 ANQGSEA. The CDR3 covers 19 residues. J gave up 3 bases and V 4 bases, and 12 bases lay outside the gene matches. The CDR3 DNA reads TGCAGCGTTGGGACCCCCGGGACTAGCGGGAGGGGAGGCTACAATGAGCAGTTCTTC. The encoded protein is CSVGTPGTSGRGGYNEQFF.

The V and J genes are TRBV18 and TRBJ1-3; 9 bases line up with TRBD1. With V trimmed by 3 bases and J by 0 bases, 3 bases remained unmatched. Per germline, CDR1 KGHSH and CDR2 LQKENI. The CDR3 has 16 amino acids. DNA for the CDR3: TGTGCCAGCTCACCGATGGGACAGGGCTCTGGAAACACCATATATTTT. As protein: CASSPMGQGSGNTIYF.

This chain connects TRBV6-1 to TRBJ2-3; 7 positions agree with TRBD2. V was pared by 4 bases and J by 3 bases, with 1 base of the junction left unmatched. This CDR3 contains 13 residues. Germline CDR1 is MNHNS and CDR2 is SASEGT. The CDR3 bases are TGTGCCAGCAGTGTTAGCGGGACAGATACGCAGTATTTT. Translation: CASSVSGTDTQYF.